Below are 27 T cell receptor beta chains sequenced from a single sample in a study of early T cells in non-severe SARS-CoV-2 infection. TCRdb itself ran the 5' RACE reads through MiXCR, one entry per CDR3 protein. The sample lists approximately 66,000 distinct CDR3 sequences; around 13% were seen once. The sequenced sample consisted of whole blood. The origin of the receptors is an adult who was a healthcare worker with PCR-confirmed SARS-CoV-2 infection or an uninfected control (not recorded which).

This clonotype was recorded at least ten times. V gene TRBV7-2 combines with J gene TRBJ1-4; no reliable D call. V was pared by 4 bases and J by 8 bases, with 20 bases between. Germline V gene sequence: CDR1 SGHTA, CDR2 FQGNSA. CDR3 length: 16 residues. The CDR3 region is CASSWGVSPVREKLFF. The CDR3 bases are TGTGCCAGCAGCTGGGGAGTGAGCCCGGTGAGAGAAAAACTGTTTTTT.

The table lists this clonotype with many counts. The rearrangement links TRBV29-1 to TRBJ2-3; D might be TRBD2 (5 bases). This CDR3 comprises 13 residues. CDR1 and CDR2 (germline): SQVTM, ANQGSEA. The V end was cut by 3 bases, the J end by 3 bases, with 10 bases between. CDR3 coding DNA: TGCAGCGTTGACGCGGGTGGGACAGATACGCAGTATTTT. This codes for CSVDAGGTDTQYF.

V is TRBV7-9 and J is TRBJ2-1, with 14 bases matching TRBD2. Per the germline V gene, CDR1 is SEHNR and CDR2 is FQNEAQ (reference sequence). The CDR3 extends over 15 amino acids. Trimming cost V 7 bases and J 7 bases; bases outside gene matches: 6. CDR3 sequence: CASKTGTSGSNEQFF. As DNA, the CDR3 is TGTGCCAGCAAAACCGGGACTAGCGGGAGTAATGAGCAGTTCTTC.

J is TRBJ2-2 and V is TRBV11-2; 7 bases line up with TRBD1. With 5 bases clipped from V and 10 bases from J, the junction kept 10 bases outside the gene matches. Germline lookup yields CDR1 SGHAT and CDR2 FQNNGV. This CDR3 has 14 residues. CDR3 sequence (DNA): TGTGCCAGCAGCACACCGGGACAGTTTACGGAGCTGTTTTTT. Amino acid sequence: CASSTPGQFTELFF.

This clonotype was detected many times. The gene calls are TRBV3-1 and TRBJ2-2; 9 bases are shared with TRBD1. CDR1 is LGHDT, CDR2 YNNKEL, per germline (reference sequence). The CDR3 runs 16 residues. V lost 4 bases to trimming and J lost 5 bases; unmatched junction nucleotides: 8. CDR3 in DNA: TGTGCCAGCAGCCCCTCGGACAGGGGCGAAACCGGGGAGCTGTTTTTT. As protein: CASSPSDRGETGELFF. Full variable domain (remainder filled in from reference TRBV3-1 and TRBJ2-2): DTAVSQTPKYLVTQMGNDKSIKCEQNLGHDTMYWYKQDSKKFLKIMFSYNNKELIINETVPNRFSPKSPDKAHLNLHINSLELGDSAVYFCASSPSDRGETGELFFGEGSRLTVL.

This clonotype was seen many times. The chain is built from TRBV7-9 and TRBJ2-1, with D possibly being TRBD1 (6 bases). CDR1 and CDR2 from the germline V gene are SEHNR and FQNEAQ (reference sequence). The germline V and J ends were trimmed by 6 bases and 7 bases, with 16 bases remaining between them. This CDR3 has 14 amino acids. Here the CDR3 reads CASRIMPQGNEQFF. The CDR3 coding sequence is TGTGCCAGCAGGATCATGCCTCAGGGGAATGAGCAGTTCTTC.

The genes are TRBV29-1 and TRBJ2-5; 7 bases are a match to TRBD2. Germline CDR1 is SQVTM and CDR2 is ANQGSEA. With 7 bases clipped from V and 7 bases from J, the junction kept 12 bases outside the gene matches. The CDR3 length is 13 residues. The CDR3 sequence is CSAREGPGGTQYF. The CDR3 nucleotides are TGCAGCGCCAGGGAGGGCCCGGGCGGGACCCAGTACTTC.

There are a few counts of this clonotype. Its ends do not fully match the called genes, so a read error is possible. In nucleotides, the CDR3 is TGTGCCAGCAGTTTCAGGGTGATGAACTCTGAAGCTTTCTTT. Translation: CASSFRVMNSEAFF. The chain links TRBV12-3 or TRBV12-4 to TRBJ1-1, with D possibly being TRBD1 (5 bases). This CDR3 has 14 amino acids.

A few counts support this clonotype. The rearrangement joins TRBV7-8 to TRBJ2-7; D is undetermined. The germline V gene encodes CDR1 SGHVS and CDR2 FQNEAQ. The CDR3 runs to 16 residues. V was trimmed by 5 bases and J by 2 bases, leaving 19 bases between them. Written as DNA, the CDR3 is TGTGCCAGCAGCCGCAACCTGGCCGGCCCAACCTACGAGCAGTACTTC. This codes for CASSRNLAGPTYEQYF.

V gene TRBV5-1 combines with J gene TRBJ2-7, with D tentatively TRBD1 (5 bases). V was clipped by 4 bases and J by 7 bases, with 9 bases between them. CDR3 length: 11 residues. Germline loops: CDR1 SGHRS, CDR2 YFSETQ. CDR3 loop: CASSPGQEQYF. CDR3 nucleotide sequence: TGCGCCAGCAGCCCTGGACAAGAGCAGTACTTC.

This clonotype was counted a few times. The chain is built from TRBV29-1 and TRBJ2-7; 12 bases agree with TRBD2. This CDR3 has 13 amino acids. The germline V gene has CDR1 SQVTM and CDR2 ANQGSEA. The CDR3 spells CNTPTSGSVEQYF. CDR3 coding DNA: TGCAACACGCCGACTAGCGGGAGTGTAGAGCAGTACTTC.

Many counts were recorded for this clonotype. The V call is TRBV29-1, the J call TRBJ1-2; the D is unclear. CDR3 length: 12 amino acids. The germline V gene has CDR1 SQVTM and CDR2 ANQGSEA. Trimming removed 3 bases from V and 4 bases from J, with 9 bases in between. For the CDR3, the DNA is TGCAGCGTTGATACAGCCAGCTATGGCTACACCTTC. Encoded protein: CSVDTASYGYTF.

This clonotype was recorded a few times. The CDR3 DNA follows: TGTGCCAGCAGTGAACGAGGGGGACTAGGATACCACGAGCAGTACTTC. It is translated as CASSERGGLGYHEQYF. J is TRBJ2-7 and V is TRBV2; 8 nucleotides match TRBD2. With 2 bases clipped from V and 5 bases from J, the junction kept 11 bases outside the gene matches. CDR3 length equals 16 residues. CDR1 and CDR2 (germline): SNHLY, FYNNEI.

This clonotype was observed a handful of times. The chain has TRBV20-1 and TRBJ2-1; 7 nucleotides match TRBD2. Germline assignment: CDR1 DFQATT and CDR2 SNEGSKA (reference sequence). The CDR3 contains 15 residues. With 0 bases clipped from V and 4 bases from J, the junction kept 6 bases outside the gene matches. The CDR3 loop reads CSAREGGSPYNEQFF. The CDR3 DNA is TGCAGTGCTAGAGAAGGCGGGAGCCCATACAATGAGCAGTTCTTC.

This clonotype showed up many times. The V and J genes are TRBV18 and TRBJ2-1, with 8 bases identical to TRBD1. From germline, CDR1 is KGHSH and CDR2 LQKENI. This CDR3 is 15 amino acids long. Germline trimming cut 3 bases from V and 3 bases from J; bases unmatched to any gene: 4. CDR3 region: CASSPNRGFYNEQFF. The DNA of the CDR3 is TGTGCCAGCTCACCCAACAGGGGGTTCTACAATGAGCAGTTCTTC.

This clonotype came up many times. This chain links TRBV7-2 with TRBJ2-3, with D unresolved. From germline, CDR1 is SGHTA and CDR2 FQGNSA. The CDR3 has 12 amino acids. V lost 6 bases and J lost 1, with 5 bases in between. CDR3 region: CASSSGTDTQYF. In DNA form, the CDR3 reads TGTGCCAGCAGTTCGGGCACAGATACGCAGTATTTT.

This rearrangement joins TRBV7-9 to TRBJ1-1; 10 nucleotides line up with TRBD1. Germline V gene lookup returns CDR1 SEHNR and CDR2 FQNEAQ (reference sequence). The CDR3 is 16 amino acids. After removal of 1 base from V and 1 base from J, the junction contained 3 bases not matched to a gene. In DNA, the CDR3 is TGTGCCAGCAGCTTAGGCCGGGACAGGGGGAACACTGAAGCTTTCTTT. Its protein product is CASSLGRDRGNTEAFF.

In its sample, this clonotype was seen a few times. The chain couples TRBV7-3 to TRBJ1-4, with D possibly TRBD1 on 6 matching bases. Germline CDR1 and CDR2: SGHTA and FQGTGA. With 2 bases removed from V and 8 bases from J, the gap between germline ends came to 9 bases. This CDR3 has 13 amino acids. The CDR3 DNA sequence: TGTGCCAGCAGCTTACAGCAGGGGGAAAAACTGTTTTTT. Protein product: CASSLQQGEKLFF.

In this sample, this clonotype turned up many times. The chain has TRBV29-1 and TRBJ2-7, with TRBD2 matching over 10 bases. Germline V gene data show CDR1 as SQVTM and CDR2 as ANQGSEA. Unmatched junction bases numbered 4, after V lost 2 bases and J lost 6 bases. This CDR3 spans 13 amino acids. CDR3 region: CSVESSGSPEQYF. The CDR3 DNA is TGCAGCGTTGAATCTAGCGGGAGCCCCGAGCAGTACTTC.

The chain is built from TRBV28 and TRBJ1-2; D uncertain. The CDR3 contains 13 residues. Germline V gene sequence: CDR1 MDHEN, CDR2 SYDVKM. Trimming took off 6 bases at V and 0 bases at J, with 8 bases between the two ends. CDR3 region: CASRPTSNYGYTF. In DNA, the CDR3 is TGTGCCAGCAGACCCACCTCTAACTATGGCTACACCTTC.

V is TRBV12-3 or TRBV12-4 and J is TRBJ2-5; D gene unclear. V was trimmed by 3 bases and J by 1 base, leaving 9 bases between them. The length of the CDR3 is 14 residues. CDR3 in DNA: TGTGCCAGCAGTTTTGGGGATCTCCAAGAGACCCAGTACTTC. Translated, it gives CASSFGDLQETQYF.

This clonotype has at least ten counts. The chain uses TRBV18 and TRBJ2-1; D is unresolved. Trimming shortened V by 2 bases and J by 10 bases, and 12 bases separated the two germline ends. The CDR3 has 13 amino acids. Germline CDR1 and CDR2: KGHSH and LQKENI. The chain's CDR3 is CASSPSLVREQFF. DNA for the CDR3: TGTGCCAGCTCACCAAGTCTGGTACGGGAGCAGTTCTTC. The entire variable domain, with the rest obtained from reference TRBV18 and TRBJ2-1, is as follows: NAGVMQNPRHLVRRRGQEARLRCSPMKGHSHVYWYRQLPEEGLKFMVYLQKENIIDESGMPKERFSAEFPKEGPSILRIQQVVRGDSAAYFCASSPSLVREQFFGPGTRLTVL.

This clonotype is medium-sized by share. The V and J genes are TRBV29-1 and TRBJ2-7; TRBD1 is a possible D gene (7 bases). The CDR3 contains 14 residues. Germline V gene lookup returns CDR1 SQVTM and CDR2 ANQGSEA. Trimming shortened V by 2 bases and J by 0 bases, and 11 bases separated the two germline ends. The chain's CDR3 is CSVEKQGGSYEQYF. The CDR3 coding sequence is TGCAGCGTTGAAAAGCAGGGGGGCTCCTACGAGCAGTACTTC.

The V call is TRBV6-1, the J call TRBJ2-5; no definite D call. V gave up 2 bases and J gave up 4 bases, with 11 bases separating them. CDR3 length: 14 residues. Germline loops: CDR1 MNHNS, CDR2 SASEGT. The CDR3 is CASSEQQPPETQYF. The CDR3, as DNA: TGTGCCAGCAGTGAACAGCAACCTCCAGAGACCCAGTACTTC.

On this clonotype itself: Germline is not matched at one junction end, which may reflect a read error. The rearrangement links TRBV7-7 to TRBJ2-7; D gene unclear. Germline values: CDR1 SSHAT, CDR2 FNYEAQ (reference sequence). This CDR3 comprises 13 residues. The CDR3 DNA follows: TGTGCTAGCAGCTTAGGCGCCGGGTCAGAGCAGTACTTC. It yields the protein CASSLGAGSEQYF.

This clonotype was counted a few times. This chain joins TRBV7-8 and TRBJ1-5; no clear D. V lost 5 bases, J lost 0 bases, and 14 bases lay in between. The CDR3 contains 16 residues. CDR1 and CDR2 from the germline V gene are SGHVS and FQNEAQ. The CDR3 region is CASSLLWGNSNQPQHF. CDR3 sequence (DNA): TGTGCCAGCAGCCTTCTTTGGGGTAATAGCAATCAGCCCCAGCATTTT.

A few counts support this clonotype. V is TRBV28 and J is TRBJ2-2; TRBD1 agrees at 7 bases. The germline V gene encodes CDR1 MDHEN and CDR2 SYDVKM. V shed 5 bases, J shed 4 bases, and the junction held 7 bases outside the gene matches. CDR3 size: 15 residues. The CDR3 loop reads CASSLRQGGTGELFF. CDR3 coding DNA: TGTGCCAGCAGTCTCCGACAGGGTGGCACCGGGGAGCTGTTTTTT.